The TCR beta chain described here comes from a study of T cells after yellow fever vaccination. Broader study findings: Abundant bulk-population clonotypes could contaminate the FACS-sorted repertoires.

UMIs and a universal primer site were added when TCR cDNA was made by 5'RACE template switching. One entry per CDR3 protein results from TCRdb running MiXCR on the 5' RACE reads. The table records about 310,000 distinct CDR3 sequences, roughly 4% of them present only once. The table lists this clonotype with many counts. No antigen is known for it. Sequenced material: PBMCs, taken on the day of the yellow fever booster vaccination. This clonotype was sampled from a man aged 18 to 29 who received the YFV17D yellow fever vaccine.

DNA of the CDR3: TGTGCCAGCACTATGGGCGGCTATGGCTACACCTTC. It translates to CASTMGGYGYTF. V is TRBV12-3 or TRBV12-4 and J is TRBJ1-2, with D unclear. Trimming left V 7 bases short and J 4 bases short, with 10 bases between. The CDR3 length is 12 residues.